This TCR beta chain stems from a study of blood T cell repertoires in COVID-19. The CDR3 is 17 amino acids. CDR1 and CDR2 from the germline V gene are LGHNA and YNFKEQ. The V segment lost 4 bases and the J segment 6 bases; nucleotides outside the gene matches: 10. The age range of participants was 18 to 89 years, with residence in roughly 25 US areas. Recovery among Cohort 3 donors was established by two negative PCRs, clearance, or symptom resolution. In the original workflow: Estimation of nucleated cell counts relied on the amplification of reference gene primers. Here immunoSEQ multiplex PCR was the method, and the copy in TCRdb shows in-frame clones only, minus some. V and J calls plus clone size are reproduced from that table; the DNA served to infer D and trimming. The table records some 320,000 clones, around nine tenths of them present only once.

The sequencing input was PBMCs or T cells enriched from blood (not recorded which). The V gene is TRBV4-2, the J gene TRBJ2-1; 12 bases match TRBD2. This clonotype was sampled from a man aged 55 to 70 who had recovered from COVID-19. The CDR3 protein is CASSLRPSGGAVNEQFF. The CDR3 region has the DNA TGTGCCAGCAGCCTCAGACCTAGCGGGGGGGCGGTCAATGAGCAGTTCTTC.